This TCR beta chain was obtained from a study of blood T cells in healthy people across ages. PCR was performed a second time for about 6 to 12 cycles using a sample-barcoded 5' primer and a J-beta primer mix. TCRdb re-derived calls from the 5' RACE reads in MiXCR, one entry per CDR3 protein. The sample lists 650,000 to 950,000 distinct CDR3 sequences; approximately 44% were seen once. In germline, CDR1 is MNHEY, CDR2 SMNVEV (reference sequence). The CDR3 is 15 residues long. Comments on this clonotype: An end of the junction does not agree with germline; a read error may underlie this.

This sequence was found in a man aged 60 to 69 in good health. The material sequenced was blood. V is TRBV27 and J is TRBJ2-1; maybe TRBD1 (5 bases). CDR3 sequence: CASMGQTFSYNERFF. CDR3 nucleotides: TGTGCCAGCATGGGGCAGACCTTCTCCTACAATGAGCGGTTCTTC.